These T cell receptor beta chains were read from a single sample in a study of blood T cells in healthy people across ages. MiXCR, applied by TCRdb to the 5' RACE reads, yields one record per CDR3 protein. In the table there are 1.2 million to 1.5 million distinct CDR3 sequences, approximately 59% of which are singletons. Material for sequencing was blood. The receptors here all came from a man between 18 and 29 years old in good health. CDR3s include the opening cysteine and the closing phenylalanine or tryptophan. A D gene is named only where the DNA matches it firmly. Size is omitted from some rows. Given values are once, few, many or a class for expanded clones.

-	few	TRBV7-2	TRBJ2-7	TGTGCCAGCAGCTTGGGACGGTTGAGCTCCTACGAGCAGTATTTC	CASSLGRLSSYEQYF
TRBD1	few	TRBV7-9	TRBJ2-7	TGTGCCAGCAGCTCCGCAGGGGGAGATCGGGCCTACGAGCAGTACTTC	CASSSAGGDRAYEQYF
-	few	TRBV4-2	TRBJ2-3	TGTGCCAGCAGCTCTCGACTCAACACAGATACGCAGTATTTT	CASSSRLNTDTQYF
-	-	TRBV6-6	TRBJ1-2	TGTGCCAGCAGTTACTCGGGCAGGGGTGATGGCTACACCTTC	CASSYSGRGDGYTF
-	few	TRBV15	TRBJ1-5	TGTGCCACCAGCAGGGGGACCGGACGGGACAATCAGCCCCAGCATTTT	CATSRGTGRDNQPQHF
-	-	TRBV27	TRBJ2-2	TGTGCCAGCAGTTTTATAGCGAGTCGGATTGAGAACACCGGGGAGCTGTTTTTT	CASSFIASRIENTGELFF
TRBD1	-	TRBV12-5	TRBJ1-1	TGTGCTAGTGCCACGGGACAGGGAAGCTCTGAAGCTTTCTTT	CASATGQGSSEAFF
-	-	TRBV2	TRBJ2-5	TGTGCCAGCAGTGATAGGGCGGGGCAAGAGACCCAGTACTTC	CASSDRAGQETQYF
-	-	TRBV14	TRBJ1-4	TGTGCCAGCAGCCGAGTTGGTAGCCCGAATGAAAAACTGTTTTTT	CASSRVGSPNEKLFF
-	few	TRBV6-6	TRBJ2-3	TGTGCCAGCAGTTATGTCCCAGGCACAGATACGCAGTATTTT	CASSYVPGTDTQYF